Listed here are 5 T cell receptor beta chains from one sample, sequenced in a study of beta chain features in type 1 diabetes. TCRB transcripts that were expressed got sequenced, as all of the isolated RNA had been reverse transcribed. Sequencing was performed with immunoSEQ multiplex PCR; in TCRdb, only in-frame clones are kept and a portion is missing. The table lists 150,000 to 180,000 clones, around 8.5% of them singletons, with 0.55% to 0.75% in the top ten. The material sequenced was central memory CD4+ T cells from blood. The receptors shown here come from a man younger than 35 in good health.

V is TRBV27 and J is TRBJ1-5, with 7 bases identical to TRBD1. CDR1 and CDR2 from the germline V gene are MNHEY and SMNVEV (reference sequence). Trimming at V came to 5 bases and at J to 3 bases, leaving 7 bases not matched to a gene. The CDR3 extends over 15 amino acids. The chain's CDR3 is CASSNQGQSNQPQHF. CDR3 DNA sequence: TGTGCCAGCAGTAATCAGGGACAGTCCAATCAGCCCCAGCATTTT.

This clone was recorded many times. The chain uses TRBV9 and TRBJ2-5; D uncertain. The CDR3 runs 15 residues. Germline values: CDR1 SGDLS, CDR2 YYNGEE. The V gene lost 0 bases and the J gene lost 5 bases, with 14 bases spanning the gap. In DNA form, the CDR3 reads TGTGCCAGCAGCGTAGGCCACCCCGACGGGGAGACCCAGTACTTC. Translated, it gives CASSVGHPDGETQYF.

This clone was seen repeatedly, ten times or more. The rearrangement joins TRBV7-9 to TRBJ2-2; D perhaps matches TRBD2 (6 bases). This CDR3 is 15 amino acids long. The V end was cut by 4 bases, the J end by 5 bases, with 14 bases between. Germline loops: CDR1 SEHNR, CDR2 FQNEAQ (reference sequence). In DNA form, the CDR3 reads TGTGCCAGCAGCTACGGGACTCCCGGTACCGGGGAGCTGTTTTTT. This sequence encodes CASSYGTPGTGELFF.

The chain combines TRBV11-1 with TRBJ1-1, with D perhaps matching TRBD1 (6 bases). The V gene's germline CDR1 is SGHAT and CDR2 FQDESV (reference sequence). V was trimmed by 5 bases and J by 6 bases, leaving 19 bases between them. The CDR3 has 15 residues. Here the CDR3 reads CASSPNTGRAAEAFF. The CDR3 DNA reads as TGTGCCAGCAGCCCAAACACAGGGAGAGCGGCTGAAGCTTTCTTT.

The rearrangement joins TRBV5-4 to TRBJ2-3; 7 nucleotides match TRBD2. Germline lookup yields CDR1 SGHNT and CDR2 YYREEE (reference sequence). V was clipped by 3 bases and J by 5 bases; unmatched bases: 9. The CDR3 totals 15 residues. The CDR3 sequence: CASSSRAGSGDTQYF. CDR3 sequence (DNA): TGTGCCAGCAGCTCCCGAGCGGGGTCAGGAGATACGCAGTATTTT.